Listed here are 17 T cell receptor beta chains from one sample, sequenced in a study of blood T cell repertoires in COVID-19. Data came from immunoSEQ multiplex PCR; TCRdb stores just in-frame clones and leaves some out. The table has some 230,000 clones, approximately 84% seen once. The sample taken for sequencing was peripheral blood. The receptors here all came from a middle-aged man with acute or convalescent COVID-19.

The CDR3 DNA reads TGTGCCAGCAGCTTAGTTATGTCGAACACTGAAGCTTTCTTT. Residues: CASSLVMSNTEAFF. This rearrangement joins TRBV7-8 to TRBJ1-1, with D hard to call. The V gene's germline CDR1 is SGHVS and CDR2 FQNEAQ. There are 14 residues in the CDR3. Trimming pared 1 base from V and 1 base from J, leaving 7 bases between.

The rearrangement joins TRBV21-1 to TRBJ2-7; TRBD1, the table's D call, was not compared with the DNA. TRBV21-1 is listed as a pseudogene. The CDR3 runs to 14 residues. CDR3 protein: CASSKEDSSYEQYF. CDR3 coding DNA: TGTGCCAGCAGCAAAGAGGACAGTTCCTACGAGCAGTACTTC.

The chain combines TRBV2 with TRBJ1-5; 9 nucleotides line up with TRBD1. V was clipped by 8 bases and J by 3 bases; unmatched bases: 5. This CDR3 is 14 amino acids long. Germline CDR1 and CDR2: SNHLY and FYNNEI. CDR3 coding DNA: TGTGCCAGCGACAGGGGGTTTTACAATCAGCCCCAGCATTTT. This sequence encodes CASDRGFYNQPQHF.

The V and J genes are TRBV2 and TRBJ1-2; 8 positions match TRBD1. The germline V gene has CDR1 SNHLY and CDR2 FYNNEI. The ends lost 8 bases at V and 7 bases at J; junction bases unmatched: 6. There are 12 residues in the CDR3. The CDR3 loop reads CASPTGTGGYTF. CDR3 nucleotides: TGTGCCAGCCCGACAGGGACAGGTGGCTACACCTTC.

The chain carries TRBV5-6 and TRBJ2-7; D possibly corresponds to TRBD2 (5 bases). With 2 bases removed from V and 4 bases from J, the gap between germline ends came to 13 bases. This CDR3 region has 14 residues. Germline CDR1 reads SGHDT; CDR2 reads YYEEEE. The CDR3 DNA reads as TGTGCCAGCAGCTTTGGCGGTCGGGGATACGAGCAGTACTTC. Its protein product is CASSFGGRGYEQYF.

The chain recombines TRBV27 with TRBJ2-5; 7 bases are shared with TRBD1. This CDR3 has 14 amino acids. J gave up 5 bases and V 2 bases, and 5 bases lay outside the gene matches. CDR1 MNHEY and CDR2 SMNVEV come from the germline V gene (reference sequence). CDR3 bases: TGTGCCAGCAGTTTAACAGGGGTTGCGGAGACCCAGTACTTC. Its translation is CASSLTGVAETQYF.

The rearrangement uses TRBV7-9 and TRBJ2-5, with 9 bases matching TRBD1. Trimming at V came to 1 base and at J to 1 base, leaving 1 base not matched to a gene. The CDR3 runs 15 residues. The germline V gene encodes CDR1 SEHNR and CDR2 FQNEAQ (reference sequence). The CDR3 DNA reads TGTGCCAGCAGCTTAGGGGACAGGGTCCAAGAGACCCAGTACTTC. This sequence encodes CASSLGDRVQETQYF.

V and J are TRBV3-1 (or the pseudogene TRBV3-2) and TRBJ2-7; 7 bases fit TRBD2. The CDR3 extends over 11 amino acids. Trimming cost V 4 bases and J 6 bases; bases outside gene matches: 0. Looked up from germline, CDR1 is LGHDT and CDR2 is YNNKEL (reference sequence). The CDR3 loop reads CASSRGGEQYF. The CDR3 nucleotides are TGTGCCAGCAGCCGGGGGGGCGAGCAGTACTTC.

The chain carries TRBV3-1 (or the pseudogene TRBV3-2) and TRBJ1-2, with D possibly being TRBD1 (5 bases). Trimming cost V 2 bases and J 7 bases, with 14 bases left between them. Germline V lookup: CDR1 LGHDT, CDR2 YNNKEL (reference sequence). The CDR3 has 14 residues. The CDR3 sequence is CASSQLDGDSGYTF. The CDR3 coding sequence is TGTGCCAGCAGCCAATTGGACGGGGACTCTGGCTACACCTTC.

This clone was detected once. This sequence joins TRBV6-5 and TRBJ2-3; a possible D gene is TRBD1 (6 bases). Germline loops: CDR1 MNHEY, CDR2 SVGAGI. With 4 bases removed from V and 5 bases from J, the gap between germline ends came to 13 bases. This CDR3 is built from 14 residues. This CDR3 is CASSSPGAKDTQYF. In DNA form, the CDR3 reads TGTGCCAGCAGTTCGCCAGGGGCTAAAGATACGCAGTATTTT.

V and J are TRBV4-3 and TRBJ2-7; TRBD1 might be the D (5 bases). The ends were cut back, 0 bases at V and 11 bases at J, with 14 bases in the middle. Germline V gene lookup returns CDR1 LGHNA and CDR2 YSLEER. This CDR3 is 13 amino acids long. The CDR3 DNA follows: TGCGCCAGCAGCCAAGACCTGGGGCAGGGAAAGTACTTC. Protein sequence: CASSQDLGQGKYF.

This sequence joins TRBV10-3 and TRBJ1-3, with no clear D. There are 12 residues in the CDR3. Trimming pared 8 bases from V and 3 bases from J, leaving 8 bases between. Germline V lookup: CDR1 ENHRY, CDR2 SYGVKD. Here the CDR3 DNA reads TGTGCCATCCGAGATGGTGGAAACACCATATATTTT. Translated: CAIRDGGNTIYF.

For the CDR3, the DNA is TGCGCCAGCACGGCTAGCGGGGGTCGCACAGATACGCAGTATTTT. Translated, it gives CASTASGGRTDTQYF. The chain uses TRBV23-1 and TRBJ2-3; 10 nucleotides line up with TRBD2. TRBV23-1 is sorted into the ORF group, with uncertain function. The trim removed 7 bases at V and 1 base at J, leaving 5 bases unmatched. The CDR3 extends over 15 amino acids.

The table lists this clone with a count of one. The chain is built from TRBV28 and TRBJ1-4; D is undetermined. V lost 2 bases to trimming and J lost 7 bases, with 11 bases between them. The CDR3 extends over 14 amino acids. CDR1 and CDR2 (germline): MDHEN, SYDVKM. CDR3 sequence: CASSLGSASEKLFF. CDR3 DNA sequence: TGTGCCAGCAGTTTAGGGAGCGCGTCTGAAAAACTGTTTTTT.

The V call is TRBV5-5, the J call TRBJ1-5; the D gene is possibly TRBD1 (5 bases). V lost 4 bases and J lost 10, with 15 bases in between. This CDR3 region has 13 residues. CDR1 SGHKS and CDR2 YYEKEE come from the germline V gene (reference sequence). The CDR3, as DNA: TGTGCCAGCAGCCCGAGGATAGACAGTCCCCAGCATTTT. Protein product: CASSPRIDSPQHF.

The chain joins TRBV19 to TRBJ2-1, with a possible D match to TRBD2 (7 bases). V gave up 10 bases and J gave up 3 bases, with 16 bases separating them. CDR3 length equals 14 residues. Germline CDR1 is LNHDA and CDR2 is SQIVND (reference sequence). The CDR3 protein is CATTRGGLYNEQFF. For the CDR3, the DNA is TGTGCCACCACGAGGGGGGGGCTCTACAATGAGCAGTTCTTC.

This chain connects TRBV7-7 to TRBJ1-3; tentatively, D is TRBD1 (6 bases). The CDR3 is 15 amino acids. Trimming removed 5 bases from V and 4 bases from J, with 15 bases in between. Germline CDR1 and CDR2: SSHAT and FNYEAQ (reference sequence). The CDR3, as DNA: TGTGCCAGCAGCCAAACAGGGAGTACAGGAAACACCATATATTTT. Protein: CASSQTGSTGNTIYF.